The 32 T cell receptor beta chains in this list originate from one sample, sequenced in a study of a mutant IDH1 vaccine in newly diagnosed glioma. The data were produced by immunoSEQ multiplex PCR, yet TCRdb's version contains in-frame clones alone and is incomplete. This table holds more than 55,000 clones, about 81% found once. Stated time point: week 23, last vaccination. Each vaccine dose was 300 ug of mutant IDH1 20-mer peptide, with topical imiquimod. No antigen is known for these receptors. The sequencing used PBMCs, collected from a glioma patient whose treatment included an IDH1 peptide vaccine. These receptors were collected from a middle-aged woman with glioma. Some clones in this sample may be carry-over from other donors' samples.

The chain links TRBV5-6 to TRBJ1-5; 8 nucleotides line up with TRBD1. From germline, CDR1 is SGHDT and CDR2 YYEEEE. V lost 2 bases to trimming and J lost 4 bases; unmatched junction nucleotides: 2. This CDR3 comprises 14 residues. The CDR3 is CASSLQGGNQPQHF. The CDR3 nucleotides read TGTGCCAGCAGCTTACAGGGGGGGAATCAGCCCCAGCATTTT.

The gene calls are TRBV13 and TRBJ2-7, with TRBD2 identical over 9 bases. The CDR3 totals 15 residues. CDR1 is PRHDT, CDR2 FYEKMQ, per germline (reference sequence). V lost 5 bases and J lost 3; bases outside the gene matches: 8. The CDR3 region has the DNA TGTGCCAGCAGCCCCGGCCCGCGGGGGGGCTACGAGCAGTACTTC. It codes for CASSPGPRGGYEQYF. Filled out from reference TRBV13 and TRBJ2-7, the complete variable domain reads AAGVIQSPRHLIKEKRETATLKCYPIPRHDTVYWYQQGPGQDPQFLISFYEKMQSDKGSIPDRFSAQQFSDYHSELNMSSLELGDSALYFCASSPGPRGGYEQYFGPGTRLTVT.

This chain uses TRBV12-5 with TRBJ2-1; possible D gene TRBD2, 6 bases. With 2 bases removed from V and 9 bases from J, the gap between germline ends came to 11 bases. The CDR3 has 13 residues. The germline V gene has CDR1 LGHNT and CDR2 FRNRAP. The CDR3, as DNA: TGTGCTAGTGGTTTGATCACTAGCTTTGAGCAGTTCTTC. Protein sequence: CASGLITSFEQFF.

This chain links TRBV30 with TRBJ2-7, with 7 nucleotides matching TRBD2. The CDR3 has 13 amino acids. Germline values: CDR1 GTSNPN, CDR2 SVGIG (reference sequence). The trim removed 7 bases at V and 2 bases at J, leaving 8 bases unmatched. This chain's CDR3 is CASSGVLTYEQYF. DNA for the CDR3: TGTGCCTCAAGCGGGGTTCTCACCTACGAGCAGTACTTC.

The genes are TRBV7-8 and TRBJ1-5; TRBD1 is a possible D gene (5 bases). Germline CDR1 is SGHVS and CDR2 is FQNEAQ. Trimming took 0 bases from V and 4 from J, leaving 10 bases between them. This CDR3 spans 15 amino acids. The CDR3 region is CASSLAGLGNQPQHF. DNA for the CDR3: TGTGCCAGCAGCTTAGCGGGGCTGGGGAATCAGCCCCAGCATTTT.

The chain is built from TRBV7-2 and TRBJ2-2; D possibly corresponds to TRBD2 (6 bases). The CDR3 consists of 13 residues. Trimming left V 3 bases short and J 8 bases short, with 10 bases between. Per the germline V gene, CDR1 is SGHTA and CDR2 is FQGNSA. CDR3 coding DNA: TGTGCCAGCAGCTTTCAGCGGGCGGGGGAGCTGTTTTTT. Translated: CASSFQRAGELFF.

This chain joins TRBV4-3 and TRBJ1-2, with D possibly TRBD1 on 5 matching bases. Germline V lookup: CDR1 LGHNA, CDR2 YSLEER. This CDR3 is 15 amino acids long. V was pared by 4 bases and J by 6 bases, with 18 bases between. The CDR3 DNA sequence: TGCGCCAGCAGCCGAGGAGGCGGCTGGGGGGATGGCTACACCTTC. Translated, it gives CASSRGGGWGDGYTF.

The rearrangement links TRBV30 to TRBJ1-1, with no clear D. The V gene lost 3 bases and the J gene lost 2 bases, with 7 bases spanning the gap. The CDR3 consists of 12 residues. Per germline, CDR1 GTSNPN and CDR2 SVGIG (reference sequence). CDR3 amino acids: CAWRVGNTEAFF. CDR3 nucleotide sequence: TGTGCCTGGAGGGTGGGTAACACTGAAGCTTTCTTT.

The chain combines TRBV19 with TRBJ2-7; D remains unclear. The CDR3 runs to 12 residues. Germline CDR1 is LNHDA and CDR2 is SQIVND (reference sequence). Between the trimmed V and J ends, which lost 2 bases and 3 bases, there was a span of 5 bases. CDR3 sequence: CASSIRSYEQYF. For the CDR3, the DNA is TGTGCCAGTAGTATACGGAGCTACGAGCAGTACTTC.

The J gene is TRBJ2-7, the V gene TRBV5-4, with D perhaps assigned TRBD1 or TRBD2 (5 bases each). The CDR3 runs 13 residues. Germline V gene data show CDR1 as SGHNT and CDR2 as YYREEE (reference sequence). The V gene lost 3 bases and the J gene lost 4 bases, with 11 bases spanning the gap. CDR3 loop: CASSSRDGYEQYF. CDR3 nucleotide sequence: TGTGCCAGCAGCTCGAGGGACGGTTACGAGCAGTACTTC.

The chain employs TRBV4-1 and TRBJ2-1, with D possibly matching TRBD1 (5 bases). This CDR3 has 12 residues. Germline V lookup: CDR1 MGHRA, CDR2 YSYEKL. Trimming shortened V by 4 bases and J by 11 bases, and 12 bases separated the two germline ends. The CDR3 here is CASSRTLGKQFF. For the CDR3, the DNA is TGCGCCAGCAGCCGGACACTCGGTAAGCAGTTCTTC.

This chain connects TRBV6-1 to TRBJ1-3; D is perhaps TRBD1 (6 bases). Trimming removed 1 base from V and 4 bases from J, with 11 bases in between. The CDR3 covers 15 residues. In germline, CDR1 is MNHNS, CDR2 SASEGT. CDR3 in DNA: TGTGCCAGCAGTGAAGAAGGGACAACAGGAAACACCATATATTTT. Its translation is CASSEEGTTGNTIYF.

V is TRBV5-1 and J is TRBJ2-7; TRBD1 agrees at 10 bases. V was pared by 0 bases and J by 7 bases, with 7 bases of the junction left unmatched. This CDR3 is built from 15 residues. From germline, CDR1 is SGHRS and CDR2 YFSETQ. CDR3 sequence: CASSLEAGQGKEQYF. CDR3 bases: TGCGCCAGCAGCTTGGAAGCGGGACAGGGGAAAGAGCAGTACTTC.

The CDR3 is CASSPPVTGPEQFF. The CDR3 coding sequence is TGTGCCAGCTCACCACCCGTGACAGGTCCCGAGCAGTTCTTC. The rearrangement uses TRBV18 and TRBJ2-1; TRBD1 is a possible D gene (6 bases). Deletions cut 0 bases from V and 10 bases from J, with 13 bases between. Germline V gives CDR1 KGHSH, CDR2 LQKENI. This CDR3 comprises 14 residues.

V and J are TRBV6-6 and TRBJ2-5; D may match TRBD1 or TRBD2 (5 bases each). The length of the CDR3 is 13 residues. The germline V gene encodes CDR1 MNHNY and CDR2 SVGAGI (reference sequence). The V end was cut by 2 bases, the J end by 5 bases, with 9 bases between. The CDR3 DNA follows: TGTGCCAGCAGTTACGGGGGTGGGGAGACCCAGTACTTC. As protein: CASSYGGGETQYF.

The rearrangement joins TRBV7-9 to TRBJ1-3; the match to TRBD1 covers 8 bases. The trim removed 2 bases at V and 0 bases at J, leaving 12 bases unmatched. Germline V gene sequence: CDR1 SEHNR, CDR2 FQNEAQ (reference sequence). This CDR3 is 19 amino acids long. The CDR3 loop is CASSLFFPDRGYSGNTIYF. CDR3 DNA sequence: TGTGCCAGCAGCTTATTCTTCCCCGACAGGGGTTACTCTGGAAACACCATATATTTT.

The chain employs TRBV11-3 and TRBJ2-5; the D gene is possibly TRBD2 (6 bases). Germline V gives CDR1 SGHNT, CDR2 YENEEA. CDR3 length equals 15 residues. V lost 2 bases to trimming and J lost 1 base, with 11 bases between them. The CDR3 loop is CASSLIGGTQETQYF. CDR3 DNA: TGTGCCAGCAGCTTAATCGGGGGAACCCAAGAGACCCAGTACTTC.

The V and J genes are TRBV5-1 and TRBJ2-3; 8 nucleotides match TRBD2. The CDR3 runs 17 residues. Germline V gives CDR1 SGHRS, CDR2 YFSETQ. The V gene end was trimmed by 0 bases and the J gene end by 2 bases; junction bases not matched to a gene: 8. The CDR3 sequence is CASSLELAGLATDTQYF. In DNA, the CDR3 is TGCGCCAGCAGCTTGGAGCTAGCGGGTCTCGCCACAGATACGCAGTATTTT.

The rearrangement joins TRBV2 to TRBJ1-6; 8 nucleotides agree with TRBD1. Germline assignment: CDR1 SNHLY and CDR2 FYNNEI. J gave up 7 bases and V 6 bases, and 8 bases lay outside the gene matches. The CDR3 extends over 15 amino acids. The CDR3 DNA reads as TGTGCCAGCAGGGGCCAAGACAGGGGAAATTCACCCCTCCACTTT. Translating gives CASRGQDRGNSPLHF. Supplemented by reference TRBV2 and TRBJ1-6, the full variable domain reads EPEVTQTPSHQVTQMGQEVILRCVPISNHLYFYWYRQILGQKVEFLVSFYNNEISEKSEIFDDQFSVERPDGSNFTLKIRSTKLEDSAMYFCASRGQDRGNSPLHFGNGTRLTVT.

The rearrangement links TRBV19 to TRBJ1-5, with D maybe TRBD1 (6 bases). Trimming took off 1 base at V and 0 bases at J, with 16 bases between the two ends. Germline CDR1 is LNHDA and CDR2 is SQIVND (reference sequence). The CDR3 has 18 amino acids. DNA for the CDR3: TGTGCCAGTAGTATAGTGGACAGATTAGCCTATAGCAATCAGCCCCAGCATTTT. Translated, it gives CASSIVDRLAYSNQPQHF.

The genes are TRBV13 and TRBJ1-1; TRBD1 is a possible D gene (6 bases). Trimming left V 1 base short and J 0 bases short, with 9 bases between. The V gene's germline CDR1 is PRHDT and CDR2 FYEKMQ (reference sequence). The CDR3 runs to 15 residues. The CDR3: CASSLAGHMNTEAFF. The CDR3 coding sequence is TGTGCCAGCAGCTTAGCGGGACACATGAACACTGAAGCTTTCTTT.

The chain links TRBV2 to TRBJ1-1; D not certain. V was shortened by 3 bases and J by 3 bases, with 17 bases between the two germline ends. Per germline, CDR1 SNHLY and CDR2 FYNNEI. The CDR3 has 16 amino acids. The CDR3 loop is CASSEGRWGKDTEAFF. The CDR3 DNA sequence: TGTGCCAGCAGTGAGGGTAGGTGGGGTAAGGACACTGAAGCTTTCTTT.

The rearrangement joins TRBV7-8 to TRBJ1-3; possible D gene TRBD1, 5 bases. Germline V gene sequence: CDR1 SGHVS, CDR2 FQNEAQ. The V gene lost 5 bases and the J gene lost 2 bases, with 16 bases spanning the gap. CDR3 length: 16 amino acids. The CDR3 bases are TGTGCCAGCAGCCTACCGTCCGGGACCCCTGGAAACACCATATATTTT. This gives the protein CASSLPSGTPGNTIYF.

The chain carries TRBV29-1 and TRBJ2-1, with no clear D. Trimming removed 3 bases at V and 3 bases at J, with 6 bases between. Germline CDR1 reads SQVTM; CDR2 reads ANQGSEA. This CDR3 spans 12 amino acids. The CDR3: CSVEGRYNEQFF. As DNA, the CDR3 is TGCAGCGTTGAGGGCCGCTACAATGAGCAGTTCTTC.

The gene calls are TRBV19 and TRBJ1-5; no definite D call. Germline V gives CDR1 LNHDA, CDR2 SQIVND (reference sequence). The CDR3 covers 13 residues. Deletions cut 0 bases from V and 6 bases from J, with 6 bases between. The CDR3 here is CASSIDLVQPQHF. Written as DNA, the CDR3 is TGTGCCAGTAGTATAGATCTGGTTCAGCCCCAGCATTTT. Complete variable domain (other parts from reference TRBV19 and TRBJ1-5): DGGITQSPKYLFRKEGQNVTLSCEQNLNHDAMYWYRQDPGQGLRLIYYSQIVNDFQKGDIAEGYSVSREKKESFPLTVTSAQKNPTAFYLCASSIDLVQPQHFGDGTRLSIL.

The rearrangement uses TRBV5-3 and TRBJ2-2; D not resolved. TRBV5-3 is given ORF status, its function remaining uncertain. This CDR3 comprises 15 residues. Trimming shortened V by 1 base and J by 6 bases, and 13 bases separated the two germline ends. CDR3 in amino acids: CARSLSAAWPGELFF. The DNA of the CDR3 is TGTGCCAGAAGCTTGTCAGCTGCTTGGCCCGGGGAGCTGTTTTTT.

J is TRBJ2-1 and V is TRBV4-1; D ambiguous. The CDR3 consists of 13 residues. Between the trimmed V and J ends, which lost 2 bases and 9 bases, there was a span of 11 bases. Germline assignment: CDR1 MGHRA and CDR2 YSYEKL. The CDR3 is CASSQTLVAEQFF. The CDR3 DNA is TGCGCCAGCAGCCAAACCCTAGTAGCTGAGCAGTTCTTC.

The CDR3 region is CASSREPNTGELFF. The DNA for the CDR3 is TGTGCCAGCAGCCGGGAACCGAACACCGGGGAGCTGTTTTTT. The chain employs TRBV5-4 and TRBJ2-2, with D possibly TRBD2 on 5 matching bases. The CDR3 length is 14 residues. The ends were cut back, 4 bases at V and 0 bases at J, with 7 bases in the middle. The germline CDR1 and CDR2 sequences are SGHNT and YYREEE (reference sequence).

The gene calls are TRBV27 and TRBJ2-2; TRBD2 matches at 8 bases. Germline trimming cut 7 bases from V and 5 bases from J; bases unmatched to any gene: 12. The CDR3 loop spans 16 amino acids. CDR1 MNHEY and CDR2 SMNVEV come from the germline V gene (reference sequence). CDR3 in DNA: TGTGCCAGCACCCATCCGGGACTAGAAAGGACCGGGGAGCTGTTTTTT. Its protein is CASTHPGLERTGELFF.

The rearrangement uses TRBV7-6 and TRBJ1-4; 7 nucleotides match TRBD1. The ends lost 1 base at V and 4 bases at J; junction bases unmatched: 3. CDR1 and CDR2 from the germline V gene are SGHVS and FNYEAQ. The CDR3 length is 15 residues. The CDR3 protein is CASSLGQGLNEKLFF. The CDR3 DNA is TGTGCCAGCAGCTTAGGACAGGGACTTAATGAAAAACTGTTTTTT.

The chain joins TRBV5-1 to TRBJ2-5; a weak D match, TRBD2 (7 bases). The CDR3 totals 14 residues. V was shortened by 4 bases and J by 4 bases, with 14 bases between the two germline ends. Germline values: CDR1 SGHRS, CDR2 YFSETQ. The CDR3 loop reads CASSMGGGLETQYF. The CDR3 nucleotides are TGCGCCAGCAGCATGGGGGGGGGCCTAGAGACCCAGTACTTC.

V and J are TRBV5-5 and TRBJ1-1; D gene uncertain. V was clipped by 0 bases and J by 4 bases, with 7 bases between them. The germline CDR1 and CDR2 sequences are SGHKS and YYEKEE (reference sequence). CDR3 length: 13 amino acids. The CDR3 region has the DNA TGTGCCAGCAGCTTGGGAGGGATCACTGAAGCTTTCTTT. This codes for CASSLGGITEAFF.